This paragraph reports one TCR beta chain. Followed longitudinally, the Seattle patients had been enrolled during active infection. Assay: immunoSEQ multiplex PCR; the TCRdb copy retains only in-frame clones and omits some. This sample has approximately 400,000 clones; around 89% occur once, and the top ten carry around an eighth. These data are taken from a study of blood T cell repertoires in COVID-19. Study as a whole: COVID-19 samples from acute and convalescent phases originated in the United States, Italy and Spain. In each case, the material was cDNA or gDNA derived from T cells, B-cell-depleted T cells, or PBMCs.

The sequencing input was peripheral blood. The source of this sequence is a woman in her fifties or sixties with COVID-19, enrolled during active disease.

CDR3 amino acids: CASSLDGQGTSDEQFF. Here the CDR3 DNA reads TGTGCCAGCAGCTTAGATGGACAGGGCACGTCCGATGAGCAGTTCTTC. The chain has TRBV7-2 and TRBJ2-1; 8 bases are shared with TRBD1. J gave up 8 bases and V 1 base, and 10 bases lay outside the gene matches. The CDR3 consists of 16 residues. Germline CDR1 and CDR2: SGHTA and FQGNSA.